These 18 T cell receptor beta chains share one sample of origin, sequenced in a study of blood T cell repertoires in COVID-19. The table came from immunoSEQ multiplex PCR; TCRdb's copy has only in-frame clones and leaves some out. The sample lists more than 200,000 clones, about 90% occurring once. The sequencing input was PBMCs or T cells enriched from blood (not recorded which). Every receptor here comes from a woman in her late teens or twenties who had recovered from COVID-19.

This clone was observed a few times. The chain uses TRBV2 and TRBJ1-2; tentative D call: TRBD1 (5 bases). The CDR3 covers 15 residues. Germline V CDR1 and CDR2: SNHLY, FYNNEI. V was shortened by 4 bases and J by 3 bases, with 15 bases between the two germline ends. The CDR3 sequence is CASSGSEGRHYGYTF. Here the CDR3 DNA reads TGTGCCAGCAGTGGATCTGAGGGGAGGCACTATGGCTACACCTTC.

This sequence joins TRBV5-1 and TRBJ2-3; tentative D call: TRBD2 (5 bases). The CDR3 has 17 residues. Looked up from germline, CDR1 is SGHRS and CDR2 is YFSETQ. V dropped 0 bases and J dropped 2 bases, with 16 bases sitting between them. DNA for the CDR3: TGCGCCAGCAGCTTGGGGGCCGTCCTAGCTCACACAGATACGCAGTATTTT. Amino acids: CASSLGAVLAHTDTQYF.

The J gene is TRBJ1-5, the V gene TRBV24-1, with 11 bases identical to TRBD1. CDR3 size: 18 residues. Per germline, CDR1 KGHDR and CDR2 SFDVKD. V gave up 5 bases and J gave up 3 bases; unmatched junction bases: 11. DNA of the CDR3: TGTGCCACCAGTGCCGGGACAGGGGGGATTAGGGTCAATCAGCCCCAGCATTTT. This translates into CATSAGTGGIRVNQPQHF.

CDR3 sequence: CASSFVSRGIIYNEQFF. In DNA form, the CDR3 reads TGTGCCAGCAGTTTTGTTTCTCGGGGAATAATCTACAATGAGCAGTTCTTC. This rearrangement joins TRBV28 to TRBJ2-1; D perhaps matches TRBD2 (5 bases). The CDR3 contains 17 residues. The germline gives CDR1 MDHEN, CDR2 SYDVKM. The V end was cut by 3 bases, the J end by 3 bases, with 18 bases between.

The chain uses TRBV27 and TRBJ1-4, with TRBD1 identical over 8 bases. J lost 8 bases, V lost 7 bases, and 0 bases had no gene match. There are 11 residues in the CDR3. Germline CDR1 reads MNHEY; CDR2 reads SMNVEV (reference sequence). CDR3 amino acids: CASTGGEKLFF. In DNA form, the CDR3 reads TGTGCCAGCACAGGGGGCGAAAAACTGTTTTTT.

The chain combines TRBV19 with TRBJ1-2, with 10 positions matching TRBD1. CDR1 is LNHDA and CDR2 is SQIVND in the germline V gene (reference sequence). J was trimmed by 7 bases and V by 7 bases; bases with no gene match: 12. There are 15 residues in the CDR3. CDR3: CASMPDRGHRSGYTF. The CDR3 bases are TGTGCCAGTATGCCCGACAGGGGGCACCGCTCTGGCTACACCTTC.

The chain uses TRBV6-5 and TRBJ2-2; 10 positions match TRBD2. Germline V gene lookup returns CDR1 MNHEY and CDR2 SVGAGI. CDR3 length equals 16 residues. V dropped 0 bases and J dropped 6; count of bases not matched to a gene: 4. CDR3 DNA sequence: TGTGCCAGCAGTTACTCGGGACTAGCGAGGGCCGGGGAGCTGTTTTTT. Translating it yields CASSYSGLARAGELFF.

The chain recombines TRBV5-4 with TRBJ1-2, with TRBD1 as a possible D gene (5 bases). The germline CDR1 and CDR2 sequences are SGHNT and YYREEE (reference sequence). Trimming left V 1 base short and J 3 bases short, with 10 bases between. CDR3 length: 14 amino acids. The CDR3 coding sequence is TGTGCCAGCAGCTTGCACGGGGGGTACTATGGCTACACCTTC. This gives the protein CASSLHGGYYGYTF.

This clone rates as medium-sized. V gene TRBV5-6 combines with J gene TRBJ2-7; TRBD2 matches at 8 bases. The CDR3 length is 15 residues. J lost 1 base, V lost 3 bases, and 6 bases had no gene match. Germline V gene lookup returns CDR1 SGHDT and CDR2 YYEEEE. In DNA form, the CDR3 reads TGTGCCAGCAGCTCCCTCCAGCGGGGGTCCTACGAGCAGTACTTC. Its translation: CASSSLQRGSYEQYF. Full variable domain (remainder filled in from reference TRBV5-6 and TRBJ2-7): DAGVTQSPTHLIKTRGQQVTLRCSPKSGHDTVSWYQQALGQGPQFIFQYYEEEERQRGNFPDRFSGHQFPNYSSELNVNALLLGDSALYLCASSSLQRGSYEQYFGPGTRLTVT.

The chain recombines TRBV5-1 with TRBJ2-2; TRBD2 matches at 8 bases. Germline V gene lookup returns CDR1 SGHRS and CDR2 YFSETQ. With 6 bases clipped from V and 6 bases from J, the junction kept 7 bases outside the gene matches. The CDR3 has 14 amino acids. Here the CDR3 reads CASKQRERAGELFF. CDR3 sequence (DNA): TGCGCCAGCAAACAGCGGGAGAGGGCCGGGGAGCTGTTTTTT.

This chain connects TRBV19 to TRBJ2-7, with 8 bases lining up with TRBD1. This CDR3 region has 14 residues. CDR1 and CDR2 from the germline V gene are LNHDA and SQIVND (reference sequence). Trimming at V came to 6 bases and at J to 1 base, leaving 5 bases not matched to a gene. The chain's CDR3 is CASSRGTGSYEQYF. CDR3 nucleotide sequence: TGTGCCAGTAGCAGGGGGACAGGATCCTACGAGCAGTACTTC.

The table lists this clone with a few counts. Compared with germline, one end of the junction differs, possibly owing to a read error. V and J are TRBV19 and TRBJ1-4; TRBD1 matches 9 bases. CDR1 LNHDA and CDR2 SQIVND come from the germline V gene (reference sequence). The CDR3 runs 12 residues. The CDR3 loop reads CASSIGGTGPLF. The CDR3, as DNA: TGTGCCAGTAGTATAGGTGGGACAGGGCCACTTTTT.

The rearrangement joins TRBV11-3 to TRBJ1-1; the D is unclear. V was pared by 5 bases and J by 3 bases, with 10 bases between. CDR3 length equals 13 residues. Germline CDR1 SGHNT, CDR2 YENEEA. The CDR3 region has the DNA TGTGCCAGCAGCCGAACCCGGGACACTGAAGCTTTCTTT. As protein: CASSRTRDTEAFF. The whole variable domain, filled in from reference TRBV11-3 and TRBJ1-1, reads EAGVVQSPRYKIIEKKQPVAFWCNPISGHNTLYWYLQNLGQGPELLIRYENEEAVDDSQLPKDRFSAERLKGVDSTLKIQPAELGDSAVYLCASSRTRDTEAFFGQGTRLTVV.

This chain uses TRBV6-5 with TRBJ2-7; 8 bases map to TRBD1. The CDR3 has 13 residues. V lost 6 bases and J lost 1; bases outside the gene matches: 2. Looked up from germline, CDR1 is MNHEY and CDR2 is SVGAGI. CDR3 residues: CASRRQGSYEQYF. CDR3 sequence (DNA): TGTGCCAGCAGGCGACAGGGGTCCTACGAGCAGTACTTC.

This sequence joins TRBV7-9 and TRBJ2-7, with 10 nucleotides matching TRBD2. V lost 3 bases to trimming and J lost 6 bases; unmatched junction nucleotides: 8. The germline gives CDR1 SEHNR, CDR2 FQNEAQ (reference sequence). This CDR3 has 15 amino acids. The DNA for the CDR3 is TGTGCCAGCAGCTTTACTAGCGGGATATCGGGCGAGCAGTACTTC. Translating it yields CASSFTSGISGEQYF.

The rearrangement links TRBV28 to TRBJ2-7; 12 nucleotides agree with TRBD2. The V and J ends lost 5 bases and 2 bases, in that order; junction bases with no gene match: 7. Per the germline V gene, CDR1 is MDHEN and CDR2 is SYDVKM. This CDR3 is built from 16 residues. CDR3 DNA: TGTGCCAGCAGTCAACCTTCTAGCGGGAGGGCCTACGAGCAGTACTTC. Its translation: CASSQPSSGRAYEQYF.

CDR3 in DNA: TGTGCCAGCAGTATCGCGCAGGGGGGAAAAGAGACCCAGTACTTC. Protein sequence: CASSIAQGGKETQYF. The V gene is TRBV7-9, the J gene TRBJ2-5; D is perhaps TRBD1 (7 bases). This CDR3 region has 15 residues. V shed 6 bases and J shed 3 bases, with 17 bases lying between them. Germline V gene sequence: CDR1 SEHNR, CDR2 FQNEAQ (reference sequence).

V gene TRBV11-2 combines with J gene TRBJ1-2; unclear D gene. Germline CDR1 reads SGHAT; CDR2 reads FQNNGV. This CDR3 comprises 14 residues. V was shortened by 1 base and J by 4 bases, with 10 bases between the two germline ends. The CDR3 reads CASSLGPEIYGYTF. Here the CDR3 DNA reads TGTGCCAGCAGCTTAGGTCCCGAGATCTATGGCTACACCTTC. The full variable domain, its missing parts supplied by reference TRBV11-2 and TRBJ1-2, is EAGVAQSPRYKIIEKRQSVAFWCNPISGHATLYWYQQILGQGPKLLIQFQNNGVVDDSQLPKDRFSAERLKGVDSTLKIQPAKLEDSAVYLCASSLGPEIYGYTFGSGTRLTVV.